This T cell receptor beta chain was sequenced for a study of control samples from healthy donors and cancer patients. Profiling relied on immunoSEQ multiplex PCR, and the TCRdb table lists in-frame clones only, not all of them. This sample has tens of thousands of clones; 80% occur once, and the top ten carry roughly 9.1%. Sequenced: blood. The sequence was obtained from a man in his 70s in good health.

CDR3: CASSDFWTSKVKNIQYF. The CDR3, as DNA: TGTGCCAGCAGCGACTTCTGGACTAGCAAGGTTAAAAACATTCAGTACTTC. The J gene is TRBJ2-4, the V gene TRBV11-3, with 8 bases matching TRBD2. V shed 5 bases and J 4 bases; nucleotides not matched to a gene: 13. CDR1 is SGHNT, CDR2 YENEEA, per germline. There are 17 residues in the CDR3.